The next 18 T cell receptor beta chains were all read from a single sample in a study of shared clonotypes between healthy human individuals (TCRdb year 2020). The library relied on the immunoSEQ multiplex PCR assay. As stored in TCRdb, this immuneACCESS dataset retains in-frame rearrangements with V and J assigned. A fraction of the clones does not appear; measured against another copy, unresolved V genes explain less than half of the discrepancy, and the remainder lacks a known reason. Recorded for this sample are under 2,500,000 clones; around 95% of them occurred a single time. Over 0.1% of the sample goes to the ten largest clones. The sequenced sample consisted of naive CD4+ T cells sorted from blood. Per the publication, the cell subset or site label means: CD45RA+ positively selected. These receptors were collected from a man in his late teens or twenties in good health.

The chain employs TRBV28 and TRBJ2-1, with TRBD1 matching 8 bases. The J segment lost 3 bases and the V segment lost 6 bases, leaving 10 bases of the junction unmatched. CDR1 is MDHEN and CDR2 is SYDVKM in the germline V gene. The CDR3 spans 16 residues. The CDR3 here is CASSRTGTGDYNEQFF. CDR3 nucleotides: TGTGCCAGCAGCAGGACCGGGACAGGCGACTACAATGAGCAGTTCTTC.

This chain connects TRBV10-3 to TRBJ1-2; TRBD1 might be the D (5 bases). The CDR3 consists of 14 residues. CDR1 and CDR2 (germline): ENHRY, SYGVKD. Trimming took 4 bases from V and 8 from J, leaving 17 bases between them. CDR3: CAISATGTQEGYTF. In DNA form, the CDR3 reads TGTGCCATCAGTGCAACCGGGACCCAGGAAGGCTACACCTTC.

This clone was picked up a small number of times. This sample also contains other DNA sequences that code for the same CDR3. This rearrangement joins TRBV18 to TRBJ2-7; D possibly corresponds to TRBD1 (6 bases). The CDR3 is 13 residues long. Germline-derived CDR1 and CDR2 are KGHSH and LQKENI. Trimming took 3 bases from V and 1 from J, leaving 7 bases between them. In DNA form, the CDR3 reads TGTGCCAGCTCACCGGGACAATCCTACGAGCAGTACTTC. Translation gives CASSPGQSYEQYF.

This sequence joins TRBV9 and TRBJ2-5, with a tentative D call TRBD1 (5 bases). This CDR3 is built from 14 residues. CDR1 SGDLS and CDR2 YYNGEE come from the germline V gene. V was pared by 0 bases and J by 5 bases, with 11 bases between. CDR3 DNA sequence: TGTGCCAGCAGCGTAGAATCAGGGTATGAGACCCAGTACTTC. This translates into CASSVESGYETQYF.

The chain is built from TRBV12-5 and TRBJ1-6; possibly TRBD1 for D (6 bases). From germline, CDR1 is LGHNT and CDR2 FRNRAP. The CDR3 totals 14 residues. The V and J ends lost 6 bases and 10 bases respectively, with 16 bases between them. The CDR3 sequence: CASGHRDGSSPLHF. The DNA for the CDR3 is TGTGCTAGTGGGCACAGGGACGGGAGCTCACCCCTCCACTTT.

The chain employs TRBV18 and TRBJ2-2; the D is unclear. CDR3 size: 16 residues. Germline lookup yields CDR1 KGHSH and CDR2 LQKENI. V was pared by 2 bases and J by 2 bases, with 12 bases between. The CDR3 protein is CASSPVVGINTGELFF. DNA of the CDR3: TGTGCCAGCTCACCAGTTGTAGGGATTAACACCGGGGAGCTGTTTTTT.

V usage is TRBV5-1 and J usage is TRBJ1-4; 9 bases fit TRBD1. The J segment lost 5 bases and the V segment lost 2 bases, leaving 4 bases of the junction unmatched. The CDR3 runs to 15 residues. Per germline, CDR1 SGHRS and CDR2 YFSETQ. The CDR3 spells CASSFSGTGNEKLFF. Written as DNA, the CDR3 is TGCGCCAGCAGCTTTTCCGGGACAGGGAATGAAAAACTGTTTTTT.

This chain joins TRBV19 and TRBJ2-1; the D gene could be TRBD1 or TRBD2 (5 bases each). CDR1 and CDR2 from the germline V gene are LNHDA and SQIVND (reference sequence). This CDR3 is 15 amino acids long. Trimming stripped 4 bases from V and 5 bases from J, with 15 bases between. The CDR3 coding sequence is TGTGCCAGTAGTACTGGGACCCTGGGTGACAATGAGCAGTTCTTC. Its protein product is CASSTGTLGDNEQFF.

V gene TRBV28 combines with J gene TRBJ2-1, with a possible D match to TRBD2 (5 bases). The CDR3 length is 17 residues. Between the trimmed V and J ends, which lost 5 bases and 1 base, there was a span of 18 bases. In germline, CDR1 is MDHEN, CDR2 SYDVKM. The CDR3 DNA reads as TGTGCCAGCAGTCCCACGTGGGCGGGCCCTTCCTACAATGAGCAGTTCTTC. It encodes CASSPTWAGPSYNEQFF.

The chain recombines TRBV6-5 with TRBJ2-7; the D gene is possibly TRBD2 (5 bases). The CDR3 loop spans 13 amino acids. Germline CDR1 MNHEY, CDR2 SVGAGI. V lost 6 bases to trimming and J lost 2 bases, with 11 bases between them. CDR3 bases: TGTGCCAGCAGCCCGGGGTTGACCTACGAGCAGTACTTC. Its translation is CASSPGLTYEQYF.

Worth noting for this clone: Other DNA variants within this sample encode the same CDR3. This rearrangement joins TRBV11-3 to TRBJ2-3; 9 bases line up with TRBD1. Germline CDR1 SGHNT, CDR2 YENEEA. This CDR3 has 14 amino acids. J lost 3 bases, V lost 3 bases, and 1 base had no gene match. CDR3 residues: CASSLGQGTDTQYF. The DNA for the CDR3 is TGTGCCAGCAGCTTGGGACAGGGTACAGATACGCAGTATTTT. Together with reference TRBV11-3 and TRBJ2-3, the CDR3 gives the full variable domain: EAGVVQSPRYKIIEKKQPVAFWCNPISGHNTLYWYLQNLGQGPELLIRYENEEAVDDSQLPKDRFSAERLKGVDSTLKIQPAELGDSAVYLCASSLGQGTDTQYFGPGTRLTVL.

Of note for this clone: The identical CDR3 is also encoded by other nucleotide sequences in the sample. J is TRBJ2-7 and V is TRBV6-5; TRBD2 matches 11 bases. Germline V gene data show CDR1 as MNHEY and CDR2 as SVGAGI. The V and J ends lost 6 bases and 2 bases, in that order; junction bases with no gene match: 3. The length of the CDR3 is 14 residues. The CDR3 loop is CASSPLAGAYEQYF. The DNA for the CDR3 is TGTGCCAGCAGCCCACTAGCGGGAGCCTACGAGCAGTACTTC.

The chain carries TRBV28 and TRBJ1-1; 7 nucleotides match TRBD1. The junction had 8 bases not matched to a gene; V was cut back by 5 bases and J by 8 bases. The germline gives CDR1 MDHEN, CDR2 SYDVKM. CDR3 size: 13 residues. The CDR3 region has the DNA TGTGCCAGCAGTACACCGGACAGGAAAGAAGCTTTCTTT. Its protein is CASSTPDRKEAFF.

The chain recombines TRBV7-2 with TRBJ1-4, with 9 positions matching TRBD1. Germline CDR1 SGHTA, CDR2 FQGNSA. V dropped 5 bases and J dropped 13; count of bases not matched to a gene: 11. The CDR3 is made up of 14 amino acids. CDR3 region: CASSDPGQGGGLFF. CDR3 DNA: TGTGCCAGCAGCGATCCGGGACAGGGTGGTGGACTGTTTTTT.

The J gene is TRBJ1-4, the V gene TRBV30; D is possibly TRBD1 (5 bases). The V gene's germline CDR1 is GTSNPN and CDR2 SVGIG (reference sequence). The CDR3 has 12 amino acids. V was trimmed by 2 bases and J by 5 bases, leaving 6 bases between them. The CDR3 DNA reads TGTGCCTGGAGTCGGGGCAATGAAAAACTGTTTTTT. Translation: CAWSRGNEKLFF.

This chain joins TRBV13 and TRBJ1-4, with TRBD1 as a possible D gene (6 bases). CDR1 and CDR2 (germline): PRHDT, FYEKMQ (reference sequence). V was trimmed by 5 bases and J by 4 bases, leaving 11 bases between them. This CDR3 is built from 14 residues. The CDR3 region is CASSTYRDNEKLFF. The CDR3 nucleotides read TGTGCCAGCAGCACTTACAGGGATAATGAAAAACTGTTTTTT.

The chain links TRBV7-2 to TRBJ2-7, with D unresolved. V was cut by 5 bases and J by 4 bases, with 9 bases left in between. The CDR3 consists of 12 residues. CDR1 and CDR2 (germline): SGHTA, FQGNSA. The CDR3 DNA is TGTGCCAGCAGCCGCAATTGGTACGAGCAGTACTTC. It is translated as CASSRNWYEQYF.

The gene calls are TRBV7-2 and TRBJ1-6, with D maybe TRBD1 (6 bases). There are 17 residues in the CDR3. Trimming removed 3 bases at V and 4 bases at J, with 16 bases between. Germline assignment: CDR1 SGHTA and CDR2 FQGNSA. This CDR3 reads CASSLRDNPAYNSPLHF. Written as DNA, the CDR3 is TGTGCCAGCAGCTTGAGGGACAATCCGGCATATAATTCACCCCTCCACTTT. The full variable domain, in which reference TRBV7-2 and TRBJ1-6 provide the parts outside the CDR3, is GAGVSQSPSNKVTEKGKDVELRCDPISGHTALYWYRQSLGQGLEFLIYFQGNSAPDKSGLPSDRFSAERTGGSVSTLTIQRTQQEDSAVYLCASSLRDNPAYNSPLHFGNGTRLTVT.